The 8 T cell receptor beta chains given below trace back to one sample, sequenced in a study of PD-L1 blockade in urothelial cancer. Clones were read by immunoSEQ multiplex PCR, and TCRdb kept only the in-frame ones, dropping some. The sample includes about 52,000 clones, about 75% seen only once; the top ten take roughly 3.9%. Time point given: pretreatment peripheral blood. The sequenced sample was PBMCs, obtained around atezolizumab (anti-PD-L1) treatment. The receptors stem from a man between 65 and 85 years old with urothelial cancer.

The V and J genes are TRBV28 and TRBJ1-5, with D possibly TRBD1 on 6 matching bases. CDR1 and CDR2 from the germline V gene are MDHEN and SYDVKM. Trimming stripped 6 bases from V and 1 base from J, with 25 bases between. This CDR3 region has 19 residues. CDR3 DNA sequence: TGTGCCAGCAGGCTACGGGACAATCGTGTAATTAGCAGCAATCAGCCCCAGCATTTT. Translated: CASRLRDNRVISSNQPQHF. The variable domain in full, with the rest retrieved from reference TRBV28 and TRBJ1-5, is DVKVTQSSRYLVKRTGEKVFLECVQDMDHENMFWYRQDPGLGLRLIYFSYDVKMKEKGDIPEGYSVSREKKERFSLILESASTNQTSMYLCASRLRDNRVISSNQPQHFGDGTRLSIL.

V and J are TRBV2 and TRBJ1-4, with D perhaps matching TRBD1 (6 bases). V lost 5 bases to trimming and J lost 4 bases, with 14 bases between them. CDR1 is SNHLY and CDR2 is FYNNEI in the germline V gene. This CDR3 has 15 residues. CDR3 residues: CASSNSGALNEKLFF. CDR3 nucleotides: TGTGCCAGCAGTAATTCAGGGGCGCTTAATGAAAAACTGTTTTTT.

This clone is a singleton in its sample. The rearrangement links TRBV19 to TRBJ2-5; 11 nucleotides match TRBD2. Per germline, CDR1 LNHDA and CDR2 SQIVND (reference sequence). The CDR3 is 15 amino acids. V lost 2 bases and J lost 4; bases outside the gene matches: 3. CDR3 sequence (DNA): TGTGCCAGTAGTATAACTAGCGGGGGTTTAGAGACCCAGTACTTC. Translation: CASSITSGGLETQYF.

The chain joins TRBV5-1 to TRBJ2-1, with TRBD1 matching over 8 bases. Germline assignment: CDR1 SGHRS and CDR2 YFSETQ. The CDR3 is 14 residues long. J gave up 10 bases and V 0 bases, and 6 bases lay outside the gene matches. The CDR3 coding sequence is TGCGCCAGCAGCTTGGACTCAGGGGGCGGGGAGCAGTTCTTC. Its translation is CASSLDSGGGEQFF.

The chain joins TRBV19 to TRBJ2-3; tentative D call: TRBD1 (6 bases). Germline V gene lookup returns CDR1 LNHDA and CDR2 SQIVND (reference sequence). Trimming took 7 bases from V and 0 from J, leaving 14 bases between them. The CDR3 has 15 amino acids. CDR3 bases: TGTGCCAGTACCCTTGGGGGCCCCAGCACAGATACGCAGTATTTT. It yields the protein CASTLGGPSTDTQYF.

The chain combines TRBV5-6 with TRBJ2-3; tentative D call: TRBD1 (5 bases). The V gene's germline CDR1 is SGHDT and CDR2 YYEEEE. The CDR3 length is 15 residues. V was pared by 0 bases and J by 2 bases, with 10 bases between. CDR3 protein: CASSLVTGPTDTQYF. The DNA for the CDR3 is TGTGCCAGCAGCTTGGTAACAGGTCCCACAGATACGCAGTATTTT.

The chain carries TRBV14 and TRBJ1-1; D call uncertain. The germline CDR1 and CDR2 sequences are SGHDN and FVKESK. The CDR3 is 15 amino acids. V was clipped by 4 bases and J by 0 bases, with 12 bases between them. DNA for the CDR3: TGTGCCAGCAGCCCAAGCTTGCTATTGAACACTGAAGCTTTCTTT. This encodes CASSPSLLLNTEAFF.

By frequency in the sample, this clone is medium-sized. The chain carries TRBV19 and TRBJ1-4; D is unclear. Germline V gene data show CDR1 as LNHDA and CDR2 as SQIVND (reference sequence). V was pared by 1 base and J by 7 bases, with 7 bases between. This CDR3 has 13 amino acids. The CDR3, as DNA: TGTGCCAGTAGTATAGTGAGGTCTGAAAAACTGTTTTTT. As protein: CASSIVRSEKLFF.